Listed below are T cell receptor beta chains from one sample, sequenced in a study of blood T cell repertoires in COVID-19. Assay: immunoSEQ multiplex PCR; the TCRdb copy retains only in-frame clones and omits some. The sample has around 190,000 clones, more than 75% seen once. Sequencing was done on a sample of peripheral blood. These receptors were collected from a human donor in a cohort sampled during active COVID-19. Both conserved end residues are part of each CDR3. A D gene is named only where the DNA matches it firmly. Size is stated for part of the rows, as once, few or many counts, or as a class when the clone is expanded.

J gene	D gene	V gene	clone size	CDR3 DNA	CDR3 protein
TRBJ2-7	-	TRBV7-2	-	TGTGCCAGCAGCCCAAGGGGGGGGCTAGCGGACTTATCAACCTACGAGCAGTACTTC	CASSPRGGLADLSTYEQYF
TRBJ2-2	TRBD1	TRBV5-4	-	TGTGCCAGCAGCTTGGACACAGGGGTAACCGGGGAGCTGTTTTTT	CASSLDTGVTGELFF
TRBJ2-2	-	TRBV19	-	TGTGCCAGTAGTATAGACCCTTCCGGGGAGCTGTTTTTT	CASSIDPSGELFF
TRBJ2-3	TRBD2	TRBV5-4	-	TGTGCCAGCAGATCTAAGAGTCGACTAGCGGGGGGGCAGGATACGCAGTATTTT	CASRSKSRLAGGQDTQYF
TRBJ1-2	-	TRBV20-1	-	TGCAGTGCTAGTTCAGGGGTGATAGGCTACACCTTC	CSASSGVIGYTF
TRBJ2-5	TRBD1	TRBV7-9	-	TGTGCCAGCAGCTTAGCGCGGGACAGGGGGCGAAAAGAGACCCAGTACTTC	CASSLARDRGRKETQYF
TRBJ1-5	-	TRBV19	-	TGTGCCAGTAGCGCTTCGGGAACCCATCAGCCCCAGCATTTT	CASSASGTHQPQHF
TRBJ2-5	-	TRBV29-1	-	TGCAGCGTTTCCCAGGGGTTGGAGACCCAGTACTTC	CSVSQGLETQYF
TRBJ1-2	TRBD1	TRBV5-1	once	TGCGCCAGCAGACCTTACTACGGGACAGATTATGGCTACACCTTC	CASRPYYGTDYGYTF
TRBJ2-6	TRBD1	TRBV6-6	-	TGTGCCAGCAGTTATTTACAGGGGGCTGGGGCCAACGTCCTGACTTTC	CASSYLQGAGANVLTF
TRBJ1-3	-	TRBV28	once	TGTGCCAGCAGCTACCCCCGGGACTCTGGAAACACCATATATTTT	CASSYPRDSGNTIYF
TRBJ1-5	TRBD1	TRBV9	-	TGTGCCAGCAGCGCGACAGGGAAACATCAGCCCCAGCATTTT	CASSATGKHQPQHF
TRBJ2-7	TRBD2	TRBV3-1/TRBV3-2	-	TGTGCCAGCAGCCCGAATGCGGGGGTTGGGAACTACGAGCAGTACTTC	CASSPNAGVGNYEQYF
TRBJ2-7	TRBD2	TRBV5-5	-	TGTGCCAGCAGCTTGACGGCCGGGACTACCTACGAGCAGTACTTC	CASSLTAGTTYEQYF
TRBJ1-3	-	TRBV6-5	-	TGTGCCAGTTGGGGGGGCGCCGGCAACACCATATATTTT	CASWGGAGNTIYF
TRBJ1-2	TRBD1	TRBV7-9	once	TGTGCCAGCAGCCTCGGACAGGTCCTGAACTATGGCTACACCTTC	CASSLGQVLNYGYTF
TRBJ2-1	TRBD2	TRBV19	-	TGTGCCAGTAGTCCTGGCGGGGGGGCTCACTACAATGAGCAGTTCTTC	CASSPGGGAHYNEQFF
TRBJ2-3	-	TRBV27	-	TGTGCCAGCAGTTTATCCGGGAGTTACCGCACAGATACGCAGTATTTT	CASSLSGSYRTDTQYF
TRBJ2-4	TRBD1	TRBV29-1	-	TGCAGCGTTGAAATTTTCCGGACAGGAAAAATTCAGTACTTC	CSVEIFRTGKIQYF
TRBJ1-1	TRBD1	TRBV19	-	TGTGCCAGTAGTATATTCGGGACAGCTGAAGCTTTCTTT	CASSIFGTAEAFF
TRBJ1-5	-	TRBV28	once	TGTGCCAGCAGCCTATTTGGCACAGGCAGCCAGCCCCAGCATTTT	CASSLFGTGSQPQHF
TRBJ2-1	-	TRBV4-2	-	TGTGCCAGCAGCGGGGACTGGGCCTACAATGAGCAGTTCTTC	CASSGDWAYNEQFF
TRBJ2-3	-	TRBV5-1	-	TGCGCCAGCAGCTCTCGTTCAGATACGCAGTATTTT	CASSSRSDTQYF
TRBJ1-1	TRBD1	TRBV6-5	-	TGTGCCAGCAGTAACGCAGGGGGCCTGAACACTGAAGCTTTCTTT	CASSNAGGLNTEAFF
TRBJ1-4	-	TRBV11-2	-	TGTGCCAGCAGCTTAGATCCGGGGTTAGTGGAACTGTTTTTT	CASSLDPGLVELFF
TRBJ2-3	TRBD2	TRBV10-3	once	TGTGCCATCATGGAGACTAGCGGGGGATCTGGTACGCAGTATTTT	CAIMETSGGSGTQYF
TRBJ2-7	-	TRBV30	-	TGTGCCTGGAGCGCTTACCAGGGGGAGCAGTACTTC	CAWSAYQGEQYF
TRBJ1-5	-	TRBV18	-	TGTGCCAGCTCACAGGGGGATCAGCCCCAGCATTTT	CASSQGDQPQHF
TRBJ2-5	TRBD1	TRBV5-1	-	TGCGCCAGCAGCTTGGCCTCGGGACAGGGTGCACAAGAGACCCAGTACTTC	CASSLASGQGAQETQYF
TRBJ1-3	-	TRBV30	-	TGTGCCTGGAGTACCCTGGGAGTTGGAAACACCATATATTTT	CAWSTLGVGNTIYF
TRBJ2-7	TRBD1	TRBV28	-	TGTGCCAGCAGTCCCACCGCGGGACAGGGGGCGCGGGGTCCCTACGAGCAGTACTTC	CASSPTAGQGARGPYEQYF
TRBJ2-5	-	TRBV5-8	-	TGTGCCAGCAGCTTGGGGAGGGTTGATCGAGAGACCCAGTACTTC	CASSLGRVDRETQYF
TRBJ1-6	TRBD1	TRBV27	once	TGTGCCAGCAGTCTCCGGGACAGGGCCTCAACATCCTCACCCCTCCACTTT	CASSLRDRASTSSPLHF
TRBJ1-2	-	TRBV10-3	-	TGTGCCATCAGTGAGTCGTCATTTGACAGAGTTAACTATGGCTACACCTTC	CAISESSFDRVNYGYTF
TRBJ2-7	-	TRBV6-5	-	TGTGCCAGCAGTTACTCAGGACAGAACTACGAGCAGTACTTC	CASSYSGQNYEQYF
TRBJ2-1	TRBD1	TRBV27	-	TGTGCCAGCAGTTTGGGACAGGGGGGCTACAATGAGCAGTTCTTC	CASSLGQGGYNEQFF
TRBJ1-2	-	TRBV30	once	TGTGCCTGGAGTGGTCTAGTGGATTATGGCTACACCTTC	CAWSGLVDYGYTF
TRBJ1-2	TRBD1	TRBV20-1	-	TGCAGTGCTGCAGGGGGCGAAGGCTACACCTTC	CSAAGGEGYTF
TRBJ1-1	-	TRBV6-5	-	TGTGCCAGCAGTTACTCGCTGGGGCTGGGTACTGAAGCTTTCTTT	CASSYSLGLGTEAFF
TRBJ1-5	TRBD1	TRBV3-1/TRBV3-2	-	TGTGCCAGCAGCTCCGGGACAGGGGGCAATCAGCCCCAGCATTTT	CASSSGTGGNQPQHF
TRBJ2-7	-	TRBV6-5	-	TGTGCCAGCAGTTACCTGTACGAGCAGTACTTC	CASSYLYEQYF
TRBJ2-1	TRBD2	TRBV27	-	TGTGCCAGCAGTTTTCGTTGGACTAGCGGGAGTAATGAGCAGTTCTTC	CASSFRWTSGSNEQFF
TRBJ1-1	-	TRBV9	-	TGTGCCAGCAGCGTCTCCCTTACCGGGACAGAAGCTTTCTTT	CASSVSLTGTEAFF
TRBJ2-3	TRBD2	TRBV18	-	TGTGCCAGCTCACTCCCCCCTAGCGGGAGTGGGGGAGTGCAGTATTTT	CASSLPPSGSGGVQYF
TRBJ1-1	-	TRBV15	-	TGTGCCACCAGCAGAGACAGGGTAAACACTGAAGCTTTCTTT	CATSRDRVNTEAFF
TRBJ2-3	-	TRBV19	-	TGTGCCAGTAGTATGGGAAATTGGGGAGCGGATACGCAGTATTTT	CASSMGNWGADTQYF
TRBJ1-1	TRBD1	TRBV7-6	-	TGTGCCAGCAGCTTAGGACAGGGAGTGGTGAACACTGAAGCTTTCTTT	CASSLGQGVVNTEAFF